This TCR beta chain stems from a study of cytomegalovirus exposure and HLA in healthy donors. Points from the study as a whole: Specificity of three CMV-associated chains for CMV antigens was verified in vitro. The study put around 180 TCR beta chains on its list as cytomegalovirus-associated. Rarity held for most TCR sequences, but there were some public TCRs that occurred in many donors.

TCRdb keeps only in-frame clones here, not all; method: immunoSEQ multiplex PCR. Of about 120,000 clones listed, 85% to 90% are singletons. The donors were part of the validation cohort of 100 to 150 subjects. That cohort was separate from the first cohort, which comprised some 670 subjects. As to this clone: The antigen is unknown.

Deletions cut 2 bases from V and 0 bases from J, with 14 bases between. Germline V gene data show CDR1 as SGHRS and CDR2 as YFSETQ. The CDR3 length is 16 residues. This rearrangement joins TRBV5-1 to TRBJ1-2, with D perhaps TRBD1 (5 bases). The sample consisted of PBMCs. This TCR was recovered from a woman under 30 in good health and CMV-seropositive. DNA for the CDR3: TGCGCCAGCAGCTTCGGCACAGGCCGAACTAACTATGGCTACACCTTC. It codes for CASSFGTGRTNYGYTF.